This T cell receptor beta chain was retrieved from a study of T cells in Graves' hyperthyroidism and ophthalmopathy. This CDR3 comprises 17 residues. Trimming shortened V by 3 bases and J by 4 bases, and 19 bases separated the two germline ends. Germline CDR1 SEHNR, CDR2 FQNEAQ (reference sequence). Amplification of TCR beta CDR3 regions used RNA as the template. HTBI primers were used for first-round RT-PCR of the TCR CDR3. TCRdb called the multiplex PCR reads again in MiXCR, with one record for every CDR3 protein. The data show about 640,000 distinct CDR3 sequences, with under 25% seen just once and roughly 30% held by the top ten.

This sequence originates from a man aged 30 to 39 with Graves' ophthalmopathy. Material for sequencing was blood. The chain couples TRBV7-9 to TRBJ2-1, with D tentatively TRBD2 (7 bases). This chain's CDR3 is CASSFISRRGGYNEQFF. DNA of the CDR3: TGTGCCAGCAGCTTTATTTCCCGGAGGGGGGGGTACAATGAGCAGTTCTTC. Filled out from reference TRBV7-9 and TRBJ2-1, the complete variable domain reads DTGVSQNPRHKITKRGQNVTFRCDPISEHNRLYWYRQTLGQGPEFLTYFQNEAQLEKSRLLSDRFSAERPKGSFSTLEIQRTEQGDSAMYLCASSFISRRGGYNEQFFGPGTRLTVL.